The clone carrying this T cell receptor (beta chain) came up a few times. Its target is not known. The sample belongs to a study of blood T cells in healthy people across ages. Notes on the study in general: One million T cells yielded diversity estimates that were considered underestimates. The CMV status of each donor remained undetermined, and this could have confounded shifts in expanded clonotypes.

PCR was performed a second time for about 6 to 12 cycles using a sample-barcoded 5' primer and a J-beta primer mix. A single record per CDR3 protein comes from TCRdb applying MiXCR to the 5' RACE reads. Of 650,000 to 1,000,000 distinct CDR3 sequences in the sample, about 36% were seen once. The V and J ends lost 1 base and 3 bases respectively, with 12 bases between them. The CDR3 is 15 amino acids. The V gene's germline CDR1 is SEHNR and CDR2 FQNEAQ (reference sequence). The chain employs TRBV7-9 and TRBJ1-1; D might be TRBD1 (5 bases). This TCR came from a man between 18 and 29 years old in good health. Sequencing was carried out using blood. The CDR3 coding sequence is TGTGCCAGCAGCTTAGGCCCCACGGGGGACACTGAAGCTTTCTTT. It encodes CASSLGPTGDTEAFF.